The 28 T cell receptor beta chains below come from one sample, sequenced in a study of Tregs in tolerant kidney transplant recipients. Measured with immunoSEQ multiplex PCR; TCRdb has only the in-frame clones, and not every one. The sample holds some 100,000 clones, around 91% seen once. The material sequenced was CD4+ T cells from blood. The receptors come from a human donor in good health.

This rearrangement joins TRBV4-1 to TRBJ2-7, with a weak D call TRBD2 (5 bases). The CDR3 extends over 13 amino acids. Germline loops: CDR1 MGHRA, CDR2 YSYEKL. Trimming cost V 5 bases and J 7 bases, with 15 bases left between them. The CDR3 DNA sequence: TGCGCCAGCAGCTTAGTTCCGACGGGGGAGCAGTACTTC. Translated, it gives CASSLVPTGEQYF.

The chain carries TRBV2 and TRBJ1-3; no clear D gene. The CDR3 sequence is 14 residues long. V was cut by 6 bases and J by 0 bases, with 9 bases left in between. Germline-derived CDR1 and CDR2 are SNHLY and FYNNEI. The CDR3: CASREGHSGNTIYF. For the CDR3, the DNA is TGTGCCAGCAGGGAGGGCCACTCTGGAAACACCATATATTTT.

The rearrangement joins TRBV7-9 to TRBJ1-5; D is uncertain. Per the germline V gene, CDR1 is SEHNR and CDR2 is FQNEAQ (reference sequence). Trimming pared 2 bases from V and 3 bases from J, leaving 8 bases between. The length of the CDR3 is 14 residues. CDR3 coding DNA: TGTGCCAGCAGCTTATTAGGGTACAATCAGCCCCAGCATTTT. As protein: CASSLLGYNQPQHF.

This clone occurred a few times. The chain recombines TRBV4-1 with TRBJ2-3, with D hard to call. The V gene lost 1 base and the J gene lost 1 base, with 24 bases spanning the gap. CDR3 length: 20 amino acids. The V gene's germline CDR1 is MGHRA and CDR2 YSYEKL. CDR3 sequence (DNA): TGCGCCAGCAGCCAAGGCGTATTCAACCTAGGGCCCGGCCGCACAGATACGCAGTATTTT. Translating it yields CASSQGVFNLGPGRTDTQYF.

The chain combines TRBV5-1 with TRBJ2-1; no clear D gene. Germline V gene sequence: CDR1 SGHRS, CDR2 YFSETQ. This CDR3 contains 15 residues. Trimming took off 2 bases at V and 2 bases at J, with 11 bases between the two ends. CDR3 amino acids: CASSFGSQAYNEQFF. In DNA form, the CDR3 reads TGCGCCAGCAGCTTCGGCTCTCAAGCCTACAATGAGCAGTTCTTC.

This sequence joins TRBV2 and TRBJ1-3; no firm D call. Trimming shortened V by 5 bases and J by 3 bases, and 8 bases separated the two germline ends. This CDR3 contains 13 residues. Germline values: CDR1 SNHLY, CDR2 FYNNEI. The CDR3 bases are TGTGCCAGCAGTATTGGCGGTGGAAACACCATATATTTT. This encodes CASSIGGGNTIYF. Looking up the rest from reference TRBV2 and TRBJ1-3 gives the full variable domain: EPEVTQTPSHQVTQMGQEVILRCVPISNHLYFYWYRQILGQKVEFLVSFYNNEISEKSEIFDDQFSVERPDGSNFTLKIRSTKLEDSAMYFCASSIGGGNTIYFGEGSWLTVV.

The chain recombines TRBV6-5 with TRBJ2-7; 8 nucleotides align to TRBD1. V was pared by 4 bases and J by 7 bases, with 15 bases of the junction left unmatched. This CDR3 is 16 amino acids long. In germline, CDR1 is MNHEY, CDR2 SVGAGI. The CDR3: CASSSQRRTGIGEQYF. CDR3 sequence (DNA): TGTGCCAGCAGTTCCCAAAGGAGGACAGGGATAGGGGAGCAGTACTTC.

The gene calls are TRBV5-1 and TRBJ2-7, with TRBD2 as a possible D gene (5 bases). This CDR3 contains 14 residues. Germline-derived CDR1 and CDR2 are SGHRS and YFSETQ. V lost 2 bases, J lost 5 bases, and 14 bases lay in between. CDR3 sequence reads: CASSLGLATNEQYF. CDR3 nucleotide sequence: TGCGCCAGCAGCTTAGGACTTGCTACGAACGAGCAGTACTTC.

This rearrangement joins TRBV18 to TRBJ1-5, with TRBD1 matching 7 bases. The CDR3 is 14 residues long. V lost 4 bases and J lost 10; bases outside the gene matches: 10. CDR1 KGHSH and CDR2 LQKENI come from the germline V gene. CDR3 nucleotide sequence: TGTGCCAGCTCACTAGGCCAGGGGGATAGTCCCCAGCATTTT. Protein product: CASSLGQGDSPQHF.

The V gene is TRBV9, the J gene TRBJ2-3; 7 bases map to TRBD1. Looked up from germline, CDR1 is SGDLS and CDR2 is YYNGEE. V lost 3 bases to trimming and J lost 2 bases; unmatched junction nucleotides: 15. The CDR3 runs 18 residues. The CDR3 here is CASSAQSPRDSDTDTQYF. As DNA, the CDR3 is TGTGCCAGCAGCGCCCAATCCCCCCGGGACAGTGACACAGATACGCAGTATTTT.

A word on this clone: The junction and the germline gene differ at one end; a read error may be behind it. The gene calls are TRBV5-1 and TRBJ2-1; D remains unclear. This CDR3 has 14 residues. Germline CDR1 and CDR2: SGHRS and YFSETQ. In DNA, the CDR3 is TGCGCCAGCAGCTTACCGGGCTCCGACAATGAGCAGTTCTTC. It specifies CASSLPGSDNEQFF.

V is TRBV18 and J is TRBJ2-6; TRBD1 aligns across 10 bases. Germline CDR1 reads KGHSH; CDR2 reads LQKENI. The junction had 2 bases not matched to a gene; V was cut back by 1 base and J by 2 bases. This CDR3 spans 17 amino acids. CDR3 nucleotides: TGTGCCAGCTCACCACGGACAGGGGGGACTGGGGCCAACGTCCTGACTTTC. Amino acids: CASSPRTGGTGANVLTF.

J is TRBJ2-5 and V is TRBV9, with TRBD2 matching 15 bases. The CDR3 is made up of 16 amino acids. V shed 4 bases and J 5 bases; nucleotides not matched to a gene: 6. The V gene's germline CDR1 is SGDLS and CDR2 YYNGEE. The CDR3: CASSSGLAGGLETQYF. The CDR3 DNA is TGTGCCAGCAGCTCTGGACTAGCGGGGGGGCTCGAGACCCAGTACTTC. The whole variable domain, remainder taken from reference TRBV9 and TRBJ2-5, is DSGVTQTPKHLITATGQRVTLRCSPRSGDLSVYWYQQSLDQGLQFLIQYYNGEERAKGNILERFSAQQFPDLHSELNLSSLELGDSALYFCASSSGLAGGLETQYFGPGTRLLVL.

The CDR3 reads CASSFDRATEAFF. The CDR3 DNA reads as TGTGCCAGCAGTTTCGACAGGGCGACTGAAGCTTTCTTT. The chain has TRBV6-4 and TRBJ1-1; TRBD1 agrees at 7 bases. Trimming at V came to 5 bases and at J to 5 bases, leaving 5 bases not matched to a gene. The CDR3 runs 13 residues. Germline lookup yields CDR1 MRHNA and CDR2 SNTAGT.

V usage is TRBV15 and J usage is TRBJ1-1; possible D gene TRBD1, 5 bases. V lost 0 bases and J 10 bases, leaving 12 bases between the germline ends. Germline lookup yields CDR1 LNHNV and CDR2 YYDKDF (reference sequence). The CDR3 covers 13 residues. DNA of the CDR3: TGTGCCACCAGCAGAGATTTAGGGGATGTAGCTTTCTTT. Translation gives CATSRDLGDVAFF. Combining the CDR3 with reference TRBV15 and TRBJ1-1 gives the whole variable domain DAMVIQNPRYQVTQFGKPVTLSCSQTLNHNVMYWYQQKSSQAPKLLFHYYDKDFNNEADTPDNFQSRRPNTSFCFLDIRSPGLGDTAMYLCATSRDLGDVAFFGQGTRLTVV.

This sequence joins TRBV29-1 and TRBJ2-3; D may be TRBD1 or TRBD2 (5 bases each). V was pared by 6 bases and J by 5 bases, with 18 bases between. CDR3 length: 14 amino acids. Germline V CDR1 and CDR2: SQVTM, ANQGSEA. The CDR3 DNA reads as TGCAGCGTGGGAGCTACGGGGCGCGGAGATACGCAGTATTTT. It translates to CSVGATGRGDTQYF.

The chain recombines TRBV5-1 with TRBJ2-5; D not certain. The V end was cut by 4 bases, the J end by 7 bases, with 14 bases between. Germline V lookup: CDR1 SGHRS, CDR2 YFSETQ. The CDR3 contains 13 residues. CDR3 in amino acids: CASSLTPLGTQYF. DNA for the CDR3: TGCGCCAGCAGCCTTACACCCTTGGGGACCCAGTACTTC.

Note on this clone: Other DNA sequences in the sample encode the same CDR3. The chain employs TRBV18 and TRBJ2-3, with 9 bases lining up with TRBD1. The CDR3 contains 13 residues. The germline CDR1 and CDR2 sequences are KGHSH and LQKENI. Unmatched junction bases numbered 0, after V lost 3 bases and J lost 5 bases. The CDR3 is CASSPGQGDTQYF. The CDR3 nucleotides are TGTGCCAGCTCACCGGGACAGGGAGATACGCAGTATTTT.

In the case of this clone: The sample has other DNA sequences that encode this CDR3 too. The chain has TRBV15 and TRBJ2-3, with D possibly matching TRBD2 (5 bases). V was clipped by 0 bases and J by 3 bases, with 7 bases between them. CDR1 and CDR2 (germline): LNHNV, YYDKDF (reference sequence). The CDR3 totals 14 residues. The CDR3 DNA reads TGTGCCACCAGCAGAGAACGAGGGACAGATACGCAGTATTTT. It encodes CATSRERGTDTQYF.

This clone was detected only once. The chain links TRBV15 to TRBJ2-3; TRBD2 aligns across 9 bases. This CDR3 region has 19 residues. Trimming at V came to 0 bases and at J to 8 bases, leaving 18 bases not matched to a gene. In germline, CDR1 is LNHNV, CDR2 YYDKDF (reference sequence). CDR3 sequence: CATSREETWASGNKATQYF. DNA of the CDR3: TGTGCCACCAGCAGAGAGGAAACGTGGGCTAGCGGGAATAAGGCTACGCAGTATTTT.

The J gene is TRBJ1-1, the V gene TRBV21-1; the listed D gene, TRBD1, was not tested against the DNA. TRBV21-1 counts as a pseudogene. This CDR3 region has 13 residues. The CDR3 reads CAPGAQLQTEAFF. In nucleotides, the CDR3 is TGTGCCCCAGGGGCACAGCTACAAACTGAAGCTTTCTTT.

J is TRBJ2-2 and V is TRBV4-1; 9 bases line up with TRBD2. Trimming took 0 bases from V and 3 from J; bases not matched to a gene: 2. The CDR3 covers 16 residues. CDR1 is MGHRA and CDR2 is YSYEKL in the germline V gene. In nucleotides, the CDR3 is TGCGCCAGCAGCCAAGAGCGGGGGGGCGACACCGGGGAGCTGTTTTTT. It encodes CASSQERGGDTGELFF.

This sequence joins TRBV5-1 and TRBJ1-1, with TRBD1 identical over 8 bases. CDR1 and CDR2 from the germline V gene are SGHRS and YFSETQ. This CDR3 is 17 amino acids long. V was pared by 2 bases and J by 0 bases, with 9 bases of the junction left unmatched. The CDR3 spells CASSLKLQGDMNTEAFF. CDR3 sequence (DNA): TGCGCCAGCAGCTTAAAATTACAGGGGGACATGAACACTGAAGCTTTCTTT.

V is TRBV11-2 and J is TRBJ2-7; 10 positions agree with TRBD1. The V gene end was trimmed by 2 bases and the J gene end by 8 bases; junction bases not matched to a gene: 6. Germline loops: CDR1 SGHAT, CDR2 FQNNGV. CDR3 size: 14 residues. The CDR3 sequence: CASSLLGQGTQQYF. In nucleotides, the CDR3 is TGTGCCAGCAGCTTATTGGGACAGGGGACCCAGCAGTACTTC.

This clone was recorded once. V gene TRBV29-1 combines with J gene TRBJ2-2; 7 nucleotides align to TRBD1. Unmatched junction bases numbered 10, after V lost 7 bases and J lost 5 bases. The CDR3 consists of 14 residues. The germline CDR1 and CDR2 sequences are SQVTM and ANQGSEA. CDR3 bases: TGCAGCGCCTCCCGGGACAGAGATACCGGGGAGCTGTTTTTT. Translation: CSASRDRDTGELFF.

The V gene is TRBV18, the J gene TRBJ2-3, with 8 bases matching TRBD2. The V gene's germline CDR1 is KGHSH and CDR2 LQKENI. This CDR3 comprises 15 residues. The trim removed 3 bases at V and 4 bases at J, leaving 6 bases unmatched. The CDR3 sequence is CASSPPGREADTQYF. The CDR3 DNA reads TGTGCCAGCTCACCCCCCGGGAGGGAGGCAGATACGCAGTATTTT.

This clone appeared a single time. The chain has TRBV28 and TRBJ1-2, with 8 bases aligning to TRBD1. CDR1 is MDHEN and CDR2 is SYDVKM in the germline V gene. Germline trimming cut 0 bases from V and 12 bases from J; bases unmatched to any gene: 9. The CDR3 has 14 residues. In DNA form, the CDR3 reads TGTGCCAGCAGTTTATGGAGCAGGGGGCAGGCAGACACCTTC. Its protein is CASSLWSRGQADTF.

V is TRBV9 and J is TRBJ2-3, with D maybe TRBD2 (7 bases). Looked up from germline, CDR1 is SGDLS and CDR2 is YYNGEE. The CDR3 length is 16 residues. V lost 2 bases and J lost 0, with 13 bases in between. The CDR3 reads CASSVRGGSSTDTQYF. In DNA form, the CDR3 reads TGTGCCAGCAGCGTGAGGGGGGGCTCTAGCACAGATACGCAGTATTTT.